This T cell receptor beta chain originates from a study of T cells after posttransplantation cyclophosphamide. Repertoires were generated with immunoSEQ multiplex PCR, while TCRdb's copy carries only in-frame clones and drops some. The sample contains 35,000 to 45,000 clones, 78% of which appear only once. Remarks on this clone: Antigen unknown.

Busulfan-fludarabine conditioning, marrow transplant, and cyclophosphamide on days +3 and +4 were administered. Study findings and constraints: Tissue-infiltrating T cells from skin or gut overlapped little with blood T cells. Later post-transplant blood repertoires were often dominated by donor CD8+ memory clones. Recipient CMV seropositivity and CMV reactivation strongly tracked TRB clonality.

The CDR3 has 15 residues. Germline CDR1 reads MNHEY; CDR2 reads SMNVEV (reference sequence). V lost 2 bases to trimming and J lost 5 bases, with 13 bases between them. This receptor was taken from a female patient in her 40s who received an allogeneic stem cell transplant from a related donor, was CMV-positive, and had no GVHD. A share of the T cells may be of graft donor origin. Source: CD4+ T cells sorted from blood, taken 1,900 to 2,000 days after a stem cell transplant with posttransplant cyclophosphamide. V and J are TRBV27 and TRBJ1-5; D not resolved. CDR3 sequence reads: CASSLTRQRHQPQHF. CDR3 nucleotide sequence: TGTGCCAGCAGTTTAACAAGACAAAGACATCAGCCCCAGCATTTT.